This T cell receptor beta chain comes out of a study of shared clonotypes between healthy human individuals. Study findings and constraints: Limited genetic and exposure-history diversity came from having few donors.

Within Nashville, Tennessee resided all donors, each a Caucasian adult. Notes on this clone: The antigen is not known.

Around 31,000 T cell genomes, or approximately 290 ng DNA, went into unsorted PBMC replicate PCRs. Assay used: immunoSEQ multiplex PCR; TCRdb lists only in-frame clones, some missing. The table records nearly 500,000 clones, approximately 80% of them present only once. Sequencing was carried out using PBMCs. The clonotype was recovered from a woman aged 40 to 50 in good health. Some clones in this sample may be carry-over from other donors' samples.

The CDR3, as DNA: TGTGCCAGCAGTTTAACCCCAGGGGTAGGAGAAAAACTGTTTTTT. It specifies CASSLTPGVGEKLFF. This chain joins TRBV28 and TRBJ1-4, with a weak D call TRBD1 (6 bases). The ends were cut back, 2 bases at V and 8 bases at J, with 15 bases in the middle. Germline V gene sequence: CDR1 MDHEN, CDR2 SYDVKM. The CDR3 runs 15 residues. The full variable domain, with the rest looked up from reference TRBV28 and TRBJ1-4, is DVKVTQSSRYLVKRTGEKVFLECVQDMDHENMFWYRQDPGLGLRLIYFSYDVKMKEKGDIPEGYSVSREKKERFSLILESASTNQTSMYLCASSLTPGVGEKLFFGSGTQLSVL.